This passage covers 17 T cell receptor beta chains from one sample sequenced in a study of blood T cell repertoires in COVID-19. Libraries were prepared by immunoSEQ multiplex PCR; TCRdb keeps only in-frame clonotypes and omits some of them. The sample includes tens of thousands of clones, about 91% seen only once; the top ten take about 4%. The source material was peripheral blood. The receptors shown here come from a human donor in a cohort sampled during active COVID-19.

This sequence joins TRBV12-3 or TRBV12-4 and TRBJ2-5; perhaps TRBD2 as D (6 bases). Trimming stripped 0 bases from V and 11 bases from J, with 10 bases between. The CDR3 totals 12 residues. In DNA form, the CDR3 reads TGTGCCAGCAGTTTAGCGGGAGGAGCGCAGTACTTC. Translated: CASSLAGGAQYF.

The count of this clone is one. The gene calls are TRBV6-2 or TRBV6-3 and TRBJ2-5; a possible D gene is TRBD1 (6 bases). Germline CDR1 MNHEY, CDR2 SVGEGT. The length of the CDR3 is 15 residues. Trimming left V 6 bases short and J 2 bases short, with 16 bases between. The CDR3 DNA reads TGTGCCAGCAGCAGTTACTCAACAGGGCAAGAGACCCAGTACTTC. Encoded protein: CASSSYSTGQETQYF.

This sequence joins TRBV6-5 and TRBJ2-3, with 7 bases matching TRBD1. J lost 3 bases, V lost 7 bases, and 7 bases had no gene match. CDR3 length equals 14 residues. Germline V gene lookup returns CDR1 MNHEY and CDR2 SVGAGI. This CDR3 reads CASNKQGKTDTQYF. DNA of the CDR3: TGTGCCAGCAATAAACAGGGGAAGACAGATACGCAGTATTTT.

This chain joins TRBV19 and TRBJ1-3; TRBD1 might be the D (6 bases). Germline V gene data show CDR1 as LNHDA and CDR2 as SQIVND (reference sequence). V gave up 8 bases and J gave up 3 bases, with 14 bases separating them. The CDR3 contains 14 residues. The CDR3 nucleotides are TGTGCCAGTCGTGGACAGCCGAGTGGAAACACCATATATTTT. Amino acid sequence: CASRGQPSGNTIYF.

The chain carries TRBV27 and TRBJ2-2, with 10 positions matching TRBD1. The germline gives CDR1 MNHEY, CDR2 SMNVEV (reference sequence). V trimming: 0 bases; J trimming: 6 bases; junction bases outside the gene matches: 7. This CDR3 is 17 amino acids long. The CDR3 sequence is CASSLSFGTGVSGELFF. The CDR3 region has the DNA TGTGCCAGCAGTTTATCGTTTGGGACAGGGGTGTCCGGGGAGCTGTTTTTT.

J is TRBJ2-1 and V is TRBV27, with 8 bases aligning to TRBD1. Trimming cost V 5 bases and J 5 bases; bases outside gene matches: 5. The CDR3 has 14 residues. Germline-derived CDR1 and CDR2 are MNHEY and SMNVEV (reference sequence). This CDR3 is CASSIGTGDNEQFF. CDR3 DNA: TGTGCCAGCAGTATCGGGACAGGAGACAATGAGCAGTTCTTC.

The V and J genes are TRBV5-1 and TRBJ1-1; 7 bases map to TRBD1. Unmatched junction bases numbered 12, after V lost 2 bases and J lost 5 bases. This CDR3 has 16 residues. Germline CDR1 and CDR2: SGHRS and YFSETQ. The CDR3 DNA sequence: TGCGCCAGCAGCTTTCGTTCCGGGACAGAGGGGACTGAAGCTTTCTTT. It encodes CASSFRSGTEGTEAFF.

Within the sample, this clone is medium-sized. The chain joins TRBV6-2 or TRBV6-3 to TRBJ1-2; D uncertain. Deletions cut 0 bases from V and 5 bases from J, with 13 bases between. Germline values: CDR1 MNHEY, CDR2 SVGEGT. The CDR3 totals 15 residues. In DNA form, the CDR3 reads TGTGCCAGCAGTTACTCGGGCAGTGTCCTATATGGCTACACCTTC. It is translated as CASSYSGSVLYGYTF.

The genes are TRBV5-1 and TRBJ2-2; 9 bases are shared with TRBD1. Germline lookup yields CDR1 SGHRS and CDR2 YFSETQ. V was pared by 3 bases and J by 5 bases, with 5 bases of the junction left unmatched. The CDR3 runs 15 residues. CDR3 region: CASSWTGDRTGELFF. CDR3 DNA: TGCGCCAGCAGCTGGACAGGGGATCGGACCGGGGAGCTGTTTTTT.

The chain is built from TRBV4-2 and TRBJ2-4; possible D gene TRBD1, 6 bases. CDR3 length equals 15 residues. Germline V lookup: CDR1 LGHNA, CDR2 YNFKEQ. V lost 4 bases to trimming and J lost 1 base, with 11 bases between them. The CDR3 reads CASSPGELAKNIQYF. CDR3 DNA: TGTGCCAGCAGCCCAGGGGAGCTTGCCAAAAACATTCAGTACTTC.

The chain has TRBV6-6 and TRBJ2-7; D is possibly TRBD2 (6 bases). V dropped 6 bases and J dropped 6 bases, with 9 bases sitting between them. Germline loops: CDR1 MNHNY, CDR2 SVGAGI (reference sequence). This CDR3 has 11 residues. The CDR3 loop is CASSPGGEQYF. The CDR3 region has the DNA TGTGCCAGCAGCCCCGGGGGCGAGCAGTACTTC.

The J gene is TRBJ1-4, the V gene TRBV5-6; D is unclear. V was shortened by 0 bases and J by 11 bases, with 14 bases between the two germline ends. CDR1 and CDR2 (germline): SGHDT, YYEEEE. The CDR3 consists of 14 residues. As DNA, the CDR3 is TGTGCCAGCAGCTTGGACCAGATCCCGGGGAAACTGTTTTTT. Protein: CASSLDQIPGKLFF.

The rearrangement uses TRBV28 and TRBJ1-2, with D maybe TRBD1 (6 bases). V dropped 1 base and J dropped 3 bases, with 12 bases sitting between them. Germline V gene lookup returns CDR1 MDHEN and CDR2 SYDVKM. This CDR3 is built from 15 residues. The CDR3, as DNA: TGTGCCAGCAGTTTATCGGGGGGCGCATACTATGGCTACACCTTC. Translation: CASSLSGGAYYGYTF.

The chain joins TRBV11-2 to TRBJ1-2, with D possibly matching TRBD1 (6 bases). This CDR3 region has 16 residues. Trimming took off 7 bases at V and 4 bases at J, with 22 bases between the two ends. Germline V CDR1 and CDR2: SGHAT, FQNNGV. CDR3 sequence (DNA): TGTGCCAGCACCCCCGATGGGCAGGGGCGCCTCTATGGCTACACCTTC. The encoded protein is CASTPDGQGRLYGYTF.

This clone was seen once. The chain uses TRBV5-6 and TRBJ1-1; a possible D gene is TRBD1 (6 bases). Germline values: CDR1 SGHDT, CDR2 YYEEEE. The CDR3 is 14 residues long. V shed 2 bases and J shed 5 bases, with 13 bases lying between them. CDR3 DNA: TGTGCCAGCAGCTTTGCGGGGGGCGATACTGAAGCTTTCTTT. Its translation is CASSFAGGDTEAFF.

This clone was counted between two and nine times. V gene TRBV2 combines with J gene TRBJ1-2; TRBD1 matches at 7 bases. This CDR3 has 17 amino acids. CDR1 SNHLY and CDR2 FYNNEI come from the germline V gene. J gave up 0 bases and V 6 bases, and 13 bases lay outside the gene matches. Written as DNA, the CDR3 is TGTGCCAGCAGAGGATCCGGGACAGTCAGAGCTAACTATGGCTACACCTTC. It encodes CASRGSGTVRANYGYTF.

The chain employs TRBV4-3 and TRBJ2-3; 8 bases map to TRBD2. This CDR3 spans 16 amino acids. The junction had 3 bases not matched to a gene; V was cut back by 0 bases and J by 1 base. In germline, CDR1 is LGHNA, CDR2 YSLEER. The CDR3 sequence: CASSQDRRGGTDTQYF. As DNA, the CDR3 is TGCGCCAGCAGCCAAGATCGGCGGGGGGGCACAGATACGCAGTATTTT.